These 29 T cell receptor beta chains were sequenced from one sample in a study of blood T cell repertoires in COVID-19. Libraries were prepared by immunoSEQ multiplex PCR; TCRdb keeps only in-frame clonotypes and omits some of them. This sample has 45,000 to 50,000 clones, with 80% to 90% found just once. Source material: peripheral blood. These receptors were obtained from a human donor in a cohort sampled during active COVID-19.

This rearrangement joins TRBV3-1 (or the pseudogene TRBV3-2) to TRBJ1-2, with a possible D match to TRBD1 (6 bases). Germline V CDR1 and CDR2: LGHDT, YNNKEL (reference sequence). The CDR3 totals 17 residues. V was pared by 2 bases and J by 3 bases, with 19 bases between. In nucleotides, the CDR3 is TGTGCCAGCAGCCAACCCTACTTAAGGGGGACGCACTATGGCTACACCTTC. Its protein is CASSQPYLRGTHYGYTF.

V gene TRBV11-2 combines with J gene TRBJ1-4; 8 bases line up with TRBD1. This CDR3 region has 15 residues. From germline, CDR1 is SGHAT and CDR2 FQNNGV. Trimming at V came to 1 base and at J to 7 bases, leaving 5 bases not matched to a gene. The CDR3 DNA reads TGTGCCAGCAGCTTAGGTCCAGGGGGCGGTGAAAAACTGTTTTTT. It translates to CASSLGPGGGEKLFF.

The CDR3 loop is CASSTQTGWGSPLHF. CDR3 DNA sequence: TGTGCCAGTAGTACCCAGACAGGGTGGGGATCACCCCTCCACTTT. This chain uses TRBV19 with TRBJ1-6; 7 bases fit TRBD1. Germline assignment: CDR1 LNHDA and CDR2 SQIVND (reference sequence). There are 15 residues in the CDR3. V lost 4 bases, J lost 10 bases, and 10 bases stayed unmatched.

The chain has TRBV5-1 and TRBJ2-3; a weak D match, TRBD1 (7 bases). Germline assignment: CDR1 SGHRS and CDR2 YFSETQ. This CDR3 has 16 residues. The ends were cut back, 0 bases at V and 2 bases at J, with 13 bases in the middle. The CDR3 here is CASSLGGTAPTDTQYF. Written as DNA, the CDR3 is TGCGCCAGCAGCTTGGGCGGGACAGCCCCCACAGATACGCAGTATTTT.

The CDR3 region is CASSQTSGGDEQYF. The CDR3 DNA sequence: TGTGCCAGCAGCCAGACTAGCGGGGGGGACGAGCAGTACTTC. The V call is TRBV3-1 (or the pseudogene TRBV3-2), the J call TRBJ2-7; 14 bases match TRBD2. Unmatched junction bases numbered 0, after V lost 3 bases and J lost 5 bases. CDR3 length: 14 residues. The germline V gene encodes CDR1 LGHDT and CDR2 YNNKEL (reference sequence).

J is TRBJ2-7 and V is TRBV7-2; D gene unclear. The CDR3 is 11 amino acids. Germline V lookup: CDR1 SGHTA, CDR2 FQGNSA. Trimming took off 5 bases at V and 5 bases at J, with 7 bases between the two ends. CDR3: CASSLLDEQYF. CDR3 DNA: TGTGCCAGCAGCCTCCTTGACGAGCAGTACTTC.

V is TRBV11-3 and J is TRBJ2-7, with D possibly TRBD2 on 6 matching bases. Germline loops: CDR1 SGHNT, CDR2 YENEEA. Trimming cost V 3 bases and J 3 bases, with 15 bases left between them. The CDR3 is 15 amino acids. The CDR3 reads CASSFPRGYLYEQYF. CDR3 sequence (DNA): TGTGCCAGCAGCTTTCCCCGGGGGTACCTCTACGAGCAGTACTTC.

The chain employs TRBV24-1 and TRBJ1-2, with D unclear. V lost 3 bases, J lost 8 bases, and 9 bases lay in between. The CDR3 sequence is 12 residues long. Germline loops: CDR1 KGHDR, CDR2 SFDVKD. The CDR3 sequence: CATSDLAGGYTF. In DNA form, the CDR3 reads TGTGCCACCAGTGATCTGGCCGGGGGCTACACCTTC.

This clone was detected only once. The J gene is TRBJ1-5, the V gene TRBV3-1 (or the pseudogene TRBV3-2); no reliable D call. V was cut by 4 bases and J by 7 bases, with 8 bases left in between. Germline CDR1 is LGHDT and CDR2 is YNNKEL (reference sequence). The CDR3 runs to 12 residues. The DNA for the CDR3 is TGTGCCAGCAGCCCCCCTCGGCAGCCCCAGCATTTT. It specifies CASSPPRQPQHF.

The chain couples TRBV28 to TRBJ2-3, with 7 bases identical to TRBD1. Losses at the gene ends were 6 bases for V and 2 bases for J; bases not matched to a gene: 8. Germline CDR1 MDHEN, CDR2 SYDVKM. CDR3 length: 15 amino acids. The CDR3 DNA follows: TGTGCCAGCAGGAACAGGGGAACCTCCACAGATACGCAGTATTTT. It translates to CASRNRGTSTDTQYF.

The CDR3 coding sequence is TGTGCCTGGAGTGAGTTTGCAGGCTCTGGAAACACCATATATTTT. Its protein is CAWSEFAGSGNTIYF. The chain links TRBV30 to TRBJ1-3; D is unresolved. This CDR3 is 15 amino acids long. CDR1 and CDR2 from the germline V gene are GTSNPN and SVGIG (reference sequence). V was cut by 1 base and J by 0 bases, with 10 bases left in between.

The rearrangement links TRBV6-5 to TRBJ2-3, with 7 positions matching TRBD2. V shed 9 bases, J shed 0 bases, and the junction held 6 bases outside the gene matches. CDR3 length: 14 amino acids. CDR1 MNHEY and CDR2 SVGAGI come from the germline V gene. This CDR3 is CASQLGGSTDTQYF. The CDR3 nucleotides are TGTGCCAGTCAATTGGGAGGGAGCACAGATACGCAGTATTTT.

This clone has just a few counts. The chain uses TRBV19 and TRBJ1-4, with a possible D match to TRBD1 (6 bases). The CDR3 totals 16 residues. Germline V gene data show CDR1 as LNHDA and CDR2 as SQIVND (reference sequence). The ends were cut back, 6 bases at V and 0 bases at J, with 14 bases in the middle. The CDR3 sequence is CASSPGTFATNEKLFF. The CDR3, as DNA: TGTGCCAGTAGCCCCGGGACATTTGCAACTAATGAAAAACTGTTTTTT.

The chain has TRBV9 and TRBJ1-1; D unclear. Germline CDR1 and CDR2: SGDLS and YYNGEE. The CDR3 contains 15 residues. The germline V and J ends were trimmed by 0 bases and 0 bases, with 9 bases remaining between them. The CDR3 sequence is CASSVVDNLNTEAFF. CDR3 bases: TGTGCCAGCAGCGTAGTCGACAACTTGAACACTGAAGCTTTCTTT.

This clone was found once. The chain has TRBV7-9 and TRBJ2-2; the D gene is possibly TRBD1 (6 bases). CDR1 is SEHNR, CDR2 FQNEAQ, per germline (reference sequence). The CDR3 is made up of 14 amino acids. V lost 3 bases and J 2 bases, leaving 7 bases between the germline ends. The CDR3 DNA reads TGTGCCAGCAGCTTGGACAGTAACACCGGGGAGCTGTTTTTT. Its translation: CASSLDSNTGELFF.

The chain links TRBV5-4 to TRBJ2-7; D is ambiguous. Trimming removed 4 bases at V and 0 bases at J, with 11 bases between. In germline, CDR1 is SGHNT, CDR2 YYREEE (reference sequence). This CDR3 is built from 14 residues. This CDR3 is CASSQPGNSYEQYF. The DNA of the CDR3 is TGTGCCAGCAGCCAACCGGGTAACTCCTACGAGCAGTACTTC.

The rearrangement links TRBV6-2 or TRBV6-3 to TRBJ2-5, with 7 bases aligning to TRBD1. The CDR3 is 16 amino acids. Germline assignment: CDR1 MNHEY and CDR2 SVGEGT. Trimming at V came to 4 bases and at J to 2 bases, leaving 10 bases not matched to a gene. The DNA of the CDR3 is TGTGCCAGCAGTTCCCCCTACAGGGGCGGACAAGAGACCCAGTACTTC. This encodes CASSSPYRGGQETQYF.

The V and J genes are TRBV7-8 and TRBJ2-1; a weak D match, TRBD1 (6 bases). Germline values: CDR1 SGHVS, CDR2 FQNEAQ. With 0 bases removed from V and 7 bases from J, the gap between germline ends came to 10 bases. This CDR3 contains 14 residues. The chain's CDR3 is CASSLAGAPNEQFF. The CDR3 bases are TGTGCCAGCAGCTTAGCGGGGGCCCCGAATGAGCAGTTCTTC.

A single count supports this clone. The chain recombines TRBV25-1 with TRBJ2-1, with 7 bases lining up with TRBD2. This CDR3 region has 14 residues. Germline loops: CDR1 MGHDK, CDR2 SYGVNS. The V segment lost 1 base and the J segment 8 bases; nucleotides outside the gene matches: 5. The CDR3 spells CASSESVGGYEQFF. As DNA, the CDR3 is TGTGCCAGCAGTGAATCGGTGGGAGGGTATGAGCAGTTCTTC.

The genes are TRBV11-2 and TRBJ2-3; D is unresolved. With 5 bases removed from V and 0 bases from J, the gap between germline ends came to 9 bases. The CDR3 covers 14 residues. Germline assignment: CDR1 SGHAT and CDR2 FQNNGV. The CDR3 DNA follows: TGTGCCAGCAGCCTACAACTAAGCACAGATACGCAGTATTTT. Translating it yields CASSLQLSTDTQYF.

The chain has TRBV5-1 and TRBJ2-3; TRBD1 might be the D (6 bases). Trimming took 2 bases from V and 1 from J, leaving 11 bases between them. Germline-derived CDR1 and CDR2 are SGHRS and YFSETQ. This CDR3 contains 15 residues. The CDR3 coding sequence is TGCGCCAGCAGCTTATCCCCAGGGGGCACAGATACGCAGTATTTT. Amino acids: CASSLSPGGTDTQYF.

This chain joins TRBV7-3 and TRBJ2-7; no clear D. Trimming removed 0 bases at V and 7 bases at J, with 10 bases between. In germline, CDR1 is SGHTA, CDR2 FQGTGA. The CDR3 has 13 amino acids. The CDR3 here is CASSLTATEEQYF. The CDR3 DNA follows: TGTGCCAGCAGCTTAACGGCCACAGAAGAGCAGTACTTC.

This chain connects TRBV4-1 to TRBJ2-5; 8 nucleotides match TRBD1. CDR3 size: 15 residues. The germline V gene encodes CDR1 MGHRA and CDR2 YSYEKL. V lost 2 bases to trimming and J lost 5 bases; unmatched junction nucleotides: 7. DNA of the CDR3: TGCGCCAGCAGCCAACCGTTTACAGGGGGTGAGACCCAGTACTTC. It encodes CASSQPFTGGETQYF.

The chain joins TRBV27 to TRBJ1-2, with TRBD1 as a possible D gene (6 bases). The length of the CDR3 is 15 residues. Germline loops: CDR1 MNHEY, CDR2 SMNVEV (reference sequence). Trimming took off 5 bases at V and 2 bases at J, with 15 bases between the two ends. CDR3 protein: CASSLIGDTNYGYTF. CDR3 DNA: TGTGCCAGCAGTCTAATTGGGGACACCAACTATGGCTACACCTTC.

This chain uses TRBV4-2 with TRBJ2-5; 10 bases line up with TRBD2. V lost 1 base, J lost 2 bases, and 7 bases stayed unmatched. Germline V lookup: CDR1 LGHNA, CDR2 YNFKEQ. The CDR3 is made up of 17 amino acids. In nucleotides, the CDR3 is TGTGCCAGCAGCCAAGGGATAGCGGGGGGCAGGCAAGAGACCCAGTACTTC. It is translated as CASSQGIAGGRQETQYF.

This sequence joins TRBV19 and TRBJ1-1; no firm D call. Germline CDR1 and CDR2: LNHDA and SQIVND (reference sequence). This CDR3 is built from 14 residues. V lost 6 bases, J lost 3 bases, and 14 bases lay in between. This CDR3 is CASRDSALYTEAFF. The CDR3 bases are TGTGCCAGTAGGGACTCGGCACTTTACACTGAAGCTTTCTTT.

V and J are TRBV21-1 and TRBJ2-5; no DNA check was done on the table's D call, TRBD2. TRBV21-1 is designated a pseudogene. The CDR3 loop spans 18 amino acids. The CDR3 sequence is CASSIRTSGGVWQETQYF. The CDR3 coding sequence is TGTGCCAGCAGCATCCGGACTAGCGGGGGGGTGTGGCAAGAGACCCAGTACTTC.

The chain employs TRBV6-5 and TRBJ2-5; 9 bases map to TRBD1. Trimming at V came to 5 bases and at J to 5 bases, leaving 9 bases not matched to a gene. The CDR3 runs 15 residues. The germline V gene has CDR1 MNHEY and CDR2 SVGAGI. DNA for the CDR3: TGTGCCAGCAGTCGGGACAGGGCCGGGAGGGAGACCCAGTACTTC. It encodes CASSRDRAGRETQYF.

This rearrangement joins TRBV4-3 to TRBJ1-5; 9 bases line up with TRBD1. Looked up from germline, CDR1 is LGHNA and CDR2 is YSLEER. V lost 0 bases and J lost 7; bases outside the gene matches: 7. The CDR3 loop spans 16 amino acids. The CDR3, as DNA: TGCGCCAGCAGCCAAGATCTGGACAGGGGAGGCCAGCCCCAGCATTTT. Translation: CASSQDLDRGGQPQHF.